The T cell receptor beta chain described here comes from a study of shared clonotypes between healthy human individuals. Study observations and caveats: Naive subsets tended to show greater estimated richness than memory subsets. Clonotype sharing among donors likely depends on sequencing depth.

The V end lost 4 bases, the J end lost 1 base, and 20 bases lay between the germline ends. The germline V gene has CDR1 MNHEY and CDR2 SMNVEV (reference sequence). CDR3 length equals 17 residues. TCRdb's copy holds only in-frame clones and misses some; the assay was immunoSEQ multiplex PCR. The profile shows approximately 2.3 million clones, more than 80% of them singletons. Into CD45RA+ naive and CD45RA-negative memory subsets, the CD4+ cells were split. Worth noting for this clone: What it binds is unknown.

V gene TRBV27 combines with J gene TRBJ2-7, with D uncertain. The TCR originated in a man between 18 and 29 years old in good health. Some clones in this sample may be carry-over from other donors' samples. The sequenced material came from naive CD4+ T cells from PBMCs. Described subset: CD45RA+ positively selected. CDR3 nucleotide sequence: TGTGCCAGCAGTTCCCTAACTGAACTAAAATCATCCTACGAGCAGTACTTC. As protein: CASSSLTELKSSYEQYF.